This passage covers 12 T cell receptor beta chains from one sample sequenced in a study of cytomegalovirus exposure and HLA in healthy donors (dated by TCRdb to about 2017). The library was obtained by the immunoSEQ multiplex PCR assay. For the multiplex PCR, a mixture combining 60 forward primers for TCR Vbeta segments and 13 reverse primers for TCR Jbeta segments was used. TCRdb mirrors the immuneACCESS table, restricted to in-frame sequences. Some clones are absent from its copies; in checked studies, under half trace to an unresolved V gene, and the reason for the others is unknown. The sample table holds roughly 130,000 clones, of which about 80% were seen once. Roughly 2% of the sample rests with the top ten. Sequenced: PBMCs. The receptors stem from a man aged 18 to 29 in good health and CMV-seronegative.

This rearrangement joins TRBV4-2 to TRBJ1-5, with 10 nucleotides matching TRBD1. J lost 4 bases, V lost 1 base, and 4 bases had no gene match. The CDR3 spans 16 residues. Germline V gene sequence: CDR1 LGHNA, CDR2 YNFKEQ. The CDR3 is CASSQVTGGWNQPQHF. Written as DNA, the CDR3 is TGTGCCAGCAGCCAAGTGACAGGGGGCTGGAATCAGCCCCAGCATTTT.

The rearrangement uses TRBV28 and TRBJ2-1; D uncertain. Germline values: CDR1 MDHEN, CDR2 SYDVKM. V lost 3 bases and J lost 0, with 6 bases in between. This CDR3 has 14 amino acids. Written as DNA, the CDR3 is TGTGCCAGCAGTTTTATGAGCTCCTACAATGAGCAGTTCTTC. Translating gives CASSFMSSYNEQFF.

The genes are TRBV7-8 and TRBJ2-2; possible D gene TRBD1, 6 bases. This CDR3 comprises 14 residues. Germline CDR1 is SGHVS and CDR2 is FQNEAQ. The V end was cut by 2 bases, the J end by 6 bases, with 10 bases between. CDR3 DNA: TGTGCCAGCAGCTTAATGGGGGCGGCCGGGGAGCTGTTTTTT. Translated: CASSLMGAAGELFF.

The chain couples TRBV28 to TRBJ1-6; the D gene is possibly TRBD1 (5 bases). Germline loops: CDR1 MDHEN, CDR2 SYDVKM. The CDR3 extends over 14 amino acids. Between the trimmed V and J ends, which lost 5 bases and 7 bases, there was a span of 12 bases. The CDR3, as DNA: TGTGCCAGCAGTGGCAGGGTGGGGAATTCACCCCTCCACTTT. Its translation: CASSGRVGNSPLHF.

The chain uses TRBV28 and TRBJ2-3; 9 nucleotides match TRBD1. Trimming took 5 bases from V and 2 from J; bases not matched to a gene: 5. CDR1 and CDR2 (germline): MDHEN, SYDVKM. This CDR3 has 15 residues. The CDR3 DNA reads TGTGCCAGCAGTCCAAGGACAGGGGACACAGATACGCAGTATTTT. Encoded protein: CASSPRTGDTDTQYF.

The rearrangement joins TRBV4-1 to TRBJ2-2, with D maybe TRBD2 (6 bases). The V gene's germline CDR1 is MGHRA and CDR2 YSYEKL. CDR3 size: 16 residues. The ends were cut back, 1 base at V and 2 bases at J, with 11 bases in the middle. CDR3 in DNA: TGCGCCAGCAGCCAAGGTAGGAGGGGAAACACCGGGGAGCTGTTTTTT. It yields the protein CASSQGRRGNTGELFF.

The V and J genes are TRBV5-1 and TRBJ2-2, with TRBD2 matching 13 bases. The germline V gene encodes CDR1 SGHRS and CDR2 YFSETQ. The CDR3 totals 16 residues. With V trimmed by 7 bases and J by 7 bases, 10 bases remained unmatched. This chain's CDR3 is CASHGLAGAMNGELFF. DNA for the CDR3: TGCGCCAGCCACGGACTAGCGGGAGCAATGAACGGGGAGCTGTTTTTT.

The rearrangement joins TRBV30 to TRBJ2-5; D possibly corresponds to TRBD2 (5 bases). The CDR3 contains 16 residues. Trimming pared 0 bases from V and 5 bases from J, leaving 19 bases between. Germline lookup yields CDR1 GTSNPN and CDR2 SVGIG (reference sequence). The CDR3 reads CAWSVGGFGPRETQYF. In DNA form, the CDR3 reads TGTGCCTGGAGTGTCGGAGGTTTCGGGCCTCGGGAGACCCAGTACTTC.

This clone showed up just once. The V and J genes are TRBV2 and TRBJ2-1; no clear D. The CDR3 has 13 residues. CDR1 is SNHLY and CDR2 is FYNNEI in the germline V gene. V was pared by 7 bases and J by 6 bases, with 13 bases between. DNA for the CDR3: TGTGCCAGCAATGCAGACTTATCCAATGAGCAGTTCTTC. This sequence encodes CASNADLSNEQFF.

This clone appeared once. The CDR3 coding sequence is TGTGCCAGTAGTTACGGGACAGGGGCCTACGAGCAGTACTTC. Amino acid sequence: CASSYGTGAYEQYF. The chain employs TRBV19 and TRBJ2-7; 10 bases align to TRBD1. The CDR3 sequence is 14 residues long. Germline CDR1 is LNHDA and CDR2 is SQIVND (reference sequence). Trimming cost V 5 bases and J 2 bases; bases outside gene matches: 3.

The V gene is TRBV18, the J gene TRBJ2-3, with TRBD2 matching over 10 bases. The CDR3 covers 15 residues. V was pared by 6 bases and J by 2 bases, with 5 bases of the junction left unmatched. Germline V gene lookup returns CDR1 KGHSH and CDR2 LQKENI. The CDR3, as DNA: TGTGCCAGCTCGCCTCTAGCGGGAGACACAGATACGCAGTATTTT. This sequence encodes CASSPLAGDTDTQYF.

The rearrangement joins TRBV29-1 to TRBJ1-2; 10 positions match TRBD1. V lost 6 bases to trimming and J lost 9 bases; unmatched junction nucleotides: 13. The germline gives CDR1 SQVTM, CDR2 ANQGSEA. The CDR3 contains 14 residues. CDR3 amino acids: CSVLLDRDRGRYTF. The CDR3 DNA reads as TGCAGCGTGCTGCTCGACCGGGACAGGGGTCGCTACACCTTC.